Listed here are 10 T cell receptor beta chains from one sample, sequenced in a study of blood T cell repertoires in COVID-19. TCRdb keeps only in-frame clones here, not all; method: immunoSEQ multiplex PCR. In the table there are around 180,000 clones, approximately 80% of which are singletons. The material sequenced was PBMCs or T cells enriched from blood (not recorded which). The receptor source for this set is a man aged 45-60 years who had recovered from COVID-19.

This rearrangement joins TRBV3-1 (or the pseudogene TRBV3-2) to TRBJ1-2; the match to TRBD1 covers 7 bases. The CDR3 has 13 amino acids. The V gene end was trimmed by 4 bases and the J gene end by 5 bases; junction bases not matched to a gene: 4. Per the germline V gene, CDR1 is LGHDT and CDR2 is YNNKEL (reference sequence). The CDR3 DNA is TGTGCCAGCAGCCTTACGACAGGGTATGGCTACACCTTC. This gives the protein CASSLTTGYGYTF.

This rearrangement joins TRBV5-1 to TRBJ2-5; possible D gene TRBD1, 7 bases. Trimming removed 4 bases from V and 2 bases from J, with 12 bases in between. The germline V gene encodes CDR1 SGHRS and CDR2 YFSETQ. The CDR3 contains 14 residues. In DNA, the CDR3 is TGCGCCAGCAGCGGAGGGACAGCTCAAGAGACCCAGTACTTC. Its translation: CASSGGTAQETQYF.

This clone came up many times. Its ends do not fully match the called genes, so a read error is possible. The genes are TRBV7-7 and TRBJ2-2; maybe TRBD1 (5 bases). Germline V lookup: CDR1 SSHAT, CDR2 FNYEAQ (reference sequence). The CDR3 runs 15 residues. CDR3 in amino acids: CASSPDSANTGELFF. CDR3 in DNA: TGTGCTAGCAGCCCCGACAGTGCGAACACCGGGGAGCTGTTTTTT.

The chain joins TRBV28 to TRBJ1-4; no firm D call. This CDR3 has 14 residues. The V end lost 7 bases, the J end lost 4 bases, and 13 bases lay between the germline ends. In germline, CDR1 is MDHEN, CDR2 SYDVKM. This CDR3 is CASIEGADNEKLFF. The CDR3 DNA reads TGTGCCAGCATCGAGGGAGCCGATAATGAAAAACTGTTTTTT.

CDR3 nucleotides: TGTGCCAGCAGCCGAGAATACCGTACGGGGATACCCCTCCACTTT. It codes for CASSREYRTGIPLHF. This sequence joins TRBV3-1 (or the pseudogene TRBV3-2) and TRBJ1-6; D uncertain. In germline, CDR1 is LGHDT, CDR2 YNNKEL (reference sequence). This CDR3 comprises 15 residues. Trimming removed 4 bases from V and 12 bases from J, with 19 bases in between.

As to this clone: The same CDR3 arises from other DNA sequences in this sample as well. This sequence joins TRBV7-2 and TRBJ1-5, with 7 bases fitting TRBD1. CDR1 is SGHTA and CDR2 is FQGNSA in the germline V gene. The CDR3 has 16 residues. The ends lost 1 base at V and 2 bases at J; junction bases unmatched: 5. The chain's CDR3 is CASSLGQGRGNQPQHF. CDR3 nucleotide sequence: TGTGCCAGCAGCTTAGGACAGGGAAGGGGCAATCAGCCCCAGCATTTT.

The rearrangement joins TRBV27 to TRBJ1-2, with D hard to call. This CDR3 has 13 residues. Germline loops: CDR1 MNHEY, CDR2 SMNVEV (reference sequence). Between the trimmed V and J ends, which lost 3 bases and 0 bases, there was a span of 5 bases. The CDR3 region is CASSFQSNYGYTF. In DNA form, the CDR3 reads TGTGCCAGCAGTTTTCAGTCTAACTATGGCTACACCTTC.

V usage is TRBV6-5 and J usage is TRBJ2-7, with a possible D match to TRBD1 (5 bases). Trimming left V 7 bases short and J 3 bases short, with 13 bases between. Germline V CDR1 and CDR2: MNHEY, SVGAGI. This CDR3 spans 13 amino acids. CDR3: CASKGRVSYEQYF. In DNA, the CDR3 is TGTGCCAGCAAGGGCAGGGTGAGCTACGAGCAGTACTTC.

The chain employs TRBV27 and TRBJ1-1; 7 bases are a match to TRBD1. V was clipped by 6 bases and J by 8 bases; unmatched bases: 9. The CDR3 is 13 residues long. Germline CDR1 and CDR2: MNHEY and SMNVEV (reference sequence). CDR3 in amino acids: CASRTGQQREAFF. CDR3 nucleotide sequence: TGTGCCAGCAGAACGGGACAGCAAAGAGAAGCTTTCTTT.

V usage is TRBV6-5 and J usage is TRBJ2-5; 7 nucleotides match TRBD2. With 4 bases clipped from V and 5 bases from J, the junction kept 4 bases outside the gene matches. The CDR3 runs to 13 residues. Germline values: CDR1 MNHEY, CDR2 SVGAGI. CDR3 residues: CASSWTGGETQYF. As DNA, the CDR3 is TGTGCCAGCAGTTGGACGGGGGGTGAGACCCAGTACTTC.